This T cell receptor beta chain was profiled in a study of neurological immune-mediated disorders. This clonotype was picked up many times. TCRdb reprocessed the 5' RACE reads via MiXCR and lists one record per CDR3 protein. The sample has 71,000 or so distinct CDR3 sequences, roughly an eighth seen once. The sample's time point: longitudinal time-point 1 (baseline). Unsorted libraries used 2 million PBMCs kept at -80 degrees C. V was clipped by 6 bases and J by 4 bases; unmatched bases: 11. This CDR3 has 15 amino acids. The sequence was obtained from a female donor with HTLV-1-associated myelopathy (HAM/TSP). The sample comprised PBMCs. J is TRBJ2-5 and V is TRBV12-3 or TRBV12-4, with TRBD1 matching 7 bases. The CDR3 is CASRATGVLLETQYF. The CDR3 DNA reads as TGTGCCAGCAGGGCCACAGGGGTATTGTTAGAGACCCAGTACTTC.